The clone carrying this T cell receptor beta chain was detected a few times. Its antigen is unidentified. The sample holds other DNA sequences that translate to the same CDR3. This record belongs to a study of CD8+ T cells in alopecia areata. From germline, CDR1 is GTSNPN and CDR2 SVGIG (reference sequence). The CDR3 length is 14 residues. Trimming removed 2 bases from V and 1 base from J, with 12 bases in between. Indicated treatment: oral pan-JAK inhibitor, 5-10 mg twice daily. CD4+ and CD8+ T cells were sorted from PBMCs stained for CD3, CD4 and CD8. cDNA reverse transcribed from extracted RNA served as the sequencing template. TCRdb's copy holds only in-frame clones and misses some; the assay was immunoSEQ multiplex PCR. The sample consists of 170,000 or so clones, 53% of them appearing once. Study conclusions and caveats: An increase in clonality over normal scalp was evident in lesional scalp, especially alopecia totalis/universalis.

The clonotype was recovered from a human donor with alopecia areata. The J gene is TRBJ2-7, the V gene TRBV30; D is unclear. The sample here was CD8+ T cells sorted from blood, taken at week 24, from a patient treated with tofacitinib. CDR3 protein: CAWSPGQGSYEQYF. CDR3 in DNA: TGTGCCTGGAGTCCTGGGCAAGGGTCCTACGAGCAGTACTTC.